This TCR beta chain was identified during a study of spatial heterogeneity in lung cancer. In the study overall: Samples were obtained from more than 70 donors, all untreated early-stage non-small cell lung cancer patients. The mean occurrence of each unique TCR and UMI combination in raw reads exceeded 9.5.

The sample's time point: blood at routine non-recurrence follow-up after resection. The authors sequenced whole RNA from tumor, nontumor lung or frozen PBMC without sorting. Germline assignment: CDR1 MNHEY and CDR2 SVGAGI. Trimming took 4 bases from V and 0 from J, leaving 14 bases between them. This CDR3 is built from 16 residues. Unique molecular identifiers, one per molecule, were present on every TCR cDNA molecule. TCRdb fed the 5' RACE reads into MiXCR, producing one record per CDR3 protein. The sample lists about 1,200 distinct CDR3 sequences; around a quarter were seen once. The sequences come from PBMCs, collected at follow-up. The receptor was derived from a male donor with early-stage non-small cell lung cancer. The genes are TRBV6-5 and TRBJ2-3; D might be TRBD2 (6 bases). CDR3 residues: CASSSRTKLSTDTQYF. Here the CDR3 DNA reads TGTGCCAGCAGTTCCAGGACTAAACTCAGCACAGATACGCAGTATTTT.